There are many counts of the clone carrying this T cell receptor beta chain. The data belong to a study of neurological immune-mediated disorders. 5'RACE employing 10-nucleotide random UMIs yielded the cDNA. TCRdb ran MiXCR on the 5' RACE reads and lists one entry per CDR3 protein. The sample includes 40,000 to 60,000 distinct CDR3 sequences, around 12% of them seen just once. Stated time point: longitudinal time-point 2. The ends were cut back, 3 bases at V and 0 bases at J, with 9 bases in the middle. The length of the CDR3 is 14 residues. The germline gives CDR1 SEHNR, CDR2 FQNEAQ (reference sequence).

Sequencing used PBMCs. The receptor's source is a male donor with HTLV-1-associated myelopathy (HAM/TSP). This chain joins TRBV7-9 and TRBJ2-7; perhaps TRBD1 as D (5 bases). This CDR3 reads CASSFIGVSYEQYF. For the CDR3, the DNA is TGTGCCAGCAGCTTTATAGGGGTCTCCTACGAGCAGTACTTC.